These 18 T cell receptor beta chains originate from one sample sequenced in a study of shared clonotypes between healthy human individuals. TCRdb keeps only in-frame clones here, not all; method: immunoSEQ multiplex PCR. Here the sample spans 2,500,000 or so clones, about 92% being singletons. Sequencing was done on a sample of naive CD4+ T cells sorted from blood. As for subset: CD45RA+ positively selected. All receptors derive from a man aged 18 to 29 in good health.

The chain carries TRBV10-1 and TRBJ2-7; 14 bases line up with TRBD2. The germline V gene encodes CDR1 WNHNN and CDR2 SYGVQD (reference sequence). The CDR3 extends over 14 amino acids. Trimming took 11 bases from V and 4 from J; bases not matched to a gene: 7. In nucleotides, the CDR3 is TGCGCCCCTCTCCGACTAGCGGGAGGGTACGAGCAGTACTTC. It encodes CAPLRLAGGYEQYF.

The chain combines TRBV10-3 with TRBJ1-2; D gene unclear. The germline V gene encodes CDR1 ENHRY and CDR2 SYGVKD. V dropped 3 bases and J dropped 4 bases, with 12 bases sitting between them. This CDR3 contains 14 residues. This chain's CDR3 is CAISEGLVTYGYTF. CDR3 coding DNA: TGTGCCATCAGTGAAGGTTTGGTGACCTATGGCTACACCTTC.

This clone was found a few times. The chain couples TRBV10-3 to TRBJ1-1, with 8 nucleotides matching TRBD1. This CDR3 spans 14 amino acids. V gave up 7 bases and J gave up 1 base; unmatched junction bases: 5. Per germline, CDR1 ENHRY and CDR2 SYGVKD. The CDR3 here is CAIKQGGTNTEAFF. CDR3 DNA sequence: TGTGCCATCAAACAGGGGGGCACGAACACTGAAGCTTTCTTT.

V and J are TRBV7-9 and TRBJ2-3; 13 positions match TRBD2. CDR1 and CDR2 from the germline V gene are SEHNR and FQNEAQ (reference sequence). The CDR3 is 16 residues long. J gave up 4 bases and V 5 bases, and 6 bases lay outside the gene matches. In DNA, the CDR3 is TGTGCCAGCAGCCGGACTAGCGGGAGCCTGTCAGATACGCAGTATTTT. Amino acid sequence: CASSRTSGSLSDTQYF.

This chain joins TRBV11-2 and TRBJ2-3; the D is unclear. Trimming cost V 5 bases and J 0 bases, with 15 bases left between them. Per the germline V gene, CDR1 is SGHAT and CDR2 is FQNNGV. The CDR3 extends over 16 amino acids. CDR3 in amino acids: CASSPGVQTSTDTQYF. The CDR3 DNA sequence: TGTGCCAGCAGCCCGGGCGTCCAGACTAGCACAGATACGCAGTATTTT.

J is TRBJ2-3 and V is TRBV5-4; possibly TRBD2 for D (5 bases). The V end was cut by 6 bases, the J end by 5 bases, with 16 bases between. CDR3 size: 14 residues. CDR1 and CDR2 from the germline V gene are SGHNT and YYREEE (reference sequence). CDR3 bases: TGTGCCAGCAACAGAGGGCTAGCAGGAGATACGCAGTATTTT. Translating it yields CASNRGLAGDTQYF.

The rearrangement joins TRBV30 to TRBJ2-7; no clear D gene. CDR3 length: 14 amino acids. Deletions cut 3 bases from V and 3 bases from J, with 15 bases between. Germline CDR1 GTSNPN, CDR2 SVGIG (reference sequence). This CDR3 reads CAWRYSASLYEQYF. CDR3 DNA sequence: TGTGCCTGGAGATACAGTGCCTCTCTCTACGAGCAGTACTTC. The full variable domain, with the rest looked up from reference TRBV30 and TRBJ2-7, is SQTIHQWPATLVQPVGSPLSLECTVEGTSNPNLYWYRQAAGRGLQLLFYSVGIGQISSEVPQNLSASRPQDRQFILSSKKLLLSDSGFYLCAWRYSASLYEQYFGPGTRLTVT.

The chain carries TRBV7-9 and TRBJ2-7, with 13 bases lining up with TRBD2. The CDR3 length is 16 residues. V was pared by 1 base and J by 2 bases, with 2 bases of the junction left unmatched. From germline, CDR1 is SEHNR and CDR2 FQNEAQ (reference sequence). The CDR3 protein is CASSLEGLAGTYEQYF. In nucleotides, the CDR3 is TGTGCCAGCAGCTTAGAGGGACTAGCGGGGACCTACGAGCAGTACTTC.

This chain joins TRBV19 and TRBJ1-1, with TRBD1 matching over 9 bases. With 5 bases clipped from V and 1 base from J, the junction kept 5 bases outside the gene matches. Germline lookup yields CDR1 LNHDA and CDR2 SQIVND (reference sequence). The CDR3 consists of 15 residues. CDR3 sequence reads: CASSYGTGWNTEAFF. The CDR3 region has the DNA TGTGCCAGTAGTTATGGGACAGGGTGGAACACTGAAGCTTTCTTT.

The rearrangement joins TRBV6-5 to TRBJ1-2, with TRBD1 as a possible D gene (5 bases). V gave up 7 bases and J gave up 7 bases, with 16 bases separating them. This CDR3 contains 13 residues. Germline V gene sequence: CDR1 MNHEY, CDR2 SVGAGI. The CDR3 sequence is CASIPHGGVGYTF. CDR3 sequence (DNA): TGTGCCAGCATCCCGCACGGGGGAGTTGGCTACACCTTC.

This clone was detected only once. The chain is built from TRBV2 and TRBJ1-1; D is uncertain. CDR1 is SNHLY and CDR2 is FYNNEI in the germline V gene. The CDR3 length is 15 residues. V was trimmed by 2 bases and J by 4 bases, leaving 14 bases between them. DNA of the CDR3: TGTGCCAGCAGTGAATATAGGGTTCCAACCACTGAAGCTTTCTTT. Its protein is CASSEYRVPTTEAFF.

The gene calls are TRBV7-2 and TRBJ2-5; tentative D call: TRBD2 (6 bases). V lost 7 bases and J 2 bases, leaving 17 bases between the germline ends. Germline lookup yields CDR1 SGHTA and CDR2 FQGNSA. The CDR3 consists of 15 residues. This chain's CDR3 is CASIPGPGTQETQYF. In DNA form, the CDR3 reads TGTGCCAGCATCCCCGGGCCAGGGACTCAAGAGACCCAGTACTTC.

The CDR3 DNA sequence: TGCGCCAGCAGCTTGGTTCGTAGCGGGGCCTACGAGCAGTACTTC. Translation: CASSLVRSGAYEQYF. This chain connects TRBV5-1 to TRBJ2-7; 8 bases are shared with TRBD2. Unmatched junction bases numbered 4, after V lost 0 bases and J lost 2 bases. CDR1 and CDR2 (germline): SGHRS, YFSETQ. The CDR3 length is 15 residues.

The CDR3, as DNA: TGTGCCAGCAGTTGGAAAGAGCCCCAGCATTTT. Its translation: CASSWKEPQHF. The chain links TRBV6-1 to TRBJ1-5; no firm D call. V lost 5 bases to trimming and J lost 8 bases, with 7 bases between them. CDR1 MNHNS and CDR2 SASEGT come from the germline V gene. CDR3 length equals 11 residues.

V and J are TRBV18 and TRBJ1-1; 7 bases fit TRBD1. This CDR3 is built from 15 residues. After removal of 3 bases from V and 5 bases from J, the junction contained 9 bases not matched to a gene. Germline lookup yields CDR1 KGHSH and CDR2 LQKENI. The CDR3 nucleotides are TGTGCCAGCTCACCTTCGACAGGGATGTCGACTGAAGCTTTCTTT. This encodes CASSPSTGMSTEAFF.

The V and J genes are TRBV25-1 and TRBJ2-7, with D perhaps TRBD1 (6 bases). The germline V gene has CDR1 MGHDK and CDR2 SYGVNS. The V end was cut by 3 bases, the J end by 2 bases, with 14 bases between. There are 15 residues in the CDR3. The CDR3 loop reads CASSDVGHGAYEQYF. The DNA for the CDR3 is TGTGCCAGCAGTGACGTGGGACACGGGGCCTACGAGCAGTACTTC.

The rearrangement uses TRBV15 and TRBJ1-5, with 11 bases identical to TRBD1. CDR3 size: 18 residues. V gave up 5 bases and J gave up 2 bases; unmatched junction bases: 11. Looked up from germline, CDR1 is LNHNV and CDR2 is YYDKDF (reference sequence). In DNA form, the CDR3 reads TGTGCCACCAGCGACGGCGGACAGGGGGCGCCTGGCAATCAGCCCCAGCATTTT. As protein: CATSDGGQGAPGNQPQHF.

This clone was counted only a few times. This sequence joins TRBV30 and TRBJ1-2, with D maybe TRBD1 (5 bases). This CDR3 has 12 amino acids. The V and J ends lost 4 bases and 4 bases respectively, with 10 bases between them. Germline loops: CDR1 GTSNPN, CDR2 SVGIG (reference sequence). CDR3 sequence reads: CAWTRGIYGYTF. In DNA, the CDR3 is TGTGCCTGGACTCGGGGGATCTATGGCTACACCTTC.